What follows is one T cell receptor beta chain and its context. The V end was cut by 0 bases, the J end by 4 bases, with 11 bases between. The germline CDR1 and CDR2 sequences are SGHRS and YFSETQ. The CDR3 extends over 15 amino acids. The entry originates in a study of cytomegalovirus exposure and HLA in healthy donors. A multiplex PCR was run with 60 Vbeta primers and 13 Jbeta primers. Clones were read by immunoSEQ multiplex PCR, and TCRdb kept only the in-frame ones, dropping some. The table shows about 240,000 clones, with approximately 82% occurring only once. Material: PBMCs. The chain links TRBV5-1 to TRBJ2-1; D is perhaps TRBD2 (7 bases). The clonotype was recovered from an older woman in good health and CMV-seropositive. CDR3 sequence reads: CASSLAAGHYNEQFF. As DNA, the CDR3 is TGCGCCAGCAGCTTGGCAGCGGGACATTACAATGAGCAGTTCTTC.